These T cell receptor beta chains were read from a single sample in a study of blood T cell dynamics during melanoma immunotherapy. Measured with immunoSEQ multiplex PCR; TCRdb has only the in-frame clones, and not every one. The sample has approximately 2,800 clones; approximately 88% are singletons. The sample here was blood, taken from a patient treated with checkpoint blockade. These receptors were collected from a human donor with melanoma. Each CDR3 is given with its conserved first and last residue. A D gene is named only where the DNA matches it firmly. The listing skips clone size in some rows; elsewhere it reads once, few, many or a size class.

size,J,V,D,DNA,CDR3
NA,TRBJ2-7,TRBV28,NA,TGTGCCAGCAGTTCCCCGCCCGTAAAATACGAGCAGTACTTC,CASSSPPVKYEQYF
NA,TRBJ1-6,TRBV13,NA,TGTGCCAGCAGCCTTAGACAGGATTATAATTCACCCCTCCACTTT,CASSLRQDYNSPLHF
large,TRBJ2-7,TRBV27,TRBD1,TGTGCCAGCAGCCTACAGGGGGCGAACTACGAGCAGTACTTC,CASSLQGANYEQYF
NA,TRBJ2-7,TRBV4-2,NA,TGTGCCAGCAGCCAAGAGTCCGAGCCTTACTACGAGCAGTACTTC,CASSQESEPYYEQYF
NA,TRBJ2-1,TRBV28,NA,TGTGCCAGCAGTTTACTGGCCCTGTCCTACAATGAGCAGTTCTTC,CASSLLALSYNEQFF
NA,TRBJ2-1,TRBV6-4,TRBD1,TGTGCCAGCAGCCAATATCAGACAGGGCCCAATGAGCAGTTCTTC,CASSQYQTGPNEQFF
NA,TRBJ2-7,TRBV11-3,NA,TGTGCCAGCAGCTTAGTTCGGAGCTCCTACGAGCAGTACTTC,CASSLVRSSYEQYF
NA,TRBJ1-2,TRBV13,NA,TGTGCCAGCAGAAGGGCAGGGATTAACTATGGCTACACCTTC,CASRRAGINYGYTF
once,TRBJ2-7,TRBV2,NA,TGTGCCAGCAGTGAATCGGGGACCGGGCCCTACGAGCAGTACTTC,CASSESGTGPYEQYF
NA,TRBJ2-1,TRBV10-3,TRBD2,TGTGCCATCAGTTCCGGCGGGAGGGCCTACAATGAGCAGTTCTTC,CAISSGGRAYNEQFF
NA,TRBJ2-7,TRBV18,TRBD2,TGTGCCAGCTCACCGAGTACCGGAGCGGGAGGGCCCATCTACGAGCAGTACTTC,CASSPSTGAGGPIYEQYF
NA,TRBJ2-5,TRBV9,NA,TGTGCCAGCAGCGTAGGTCTCCCTGAGACCCAGTACTTC,CASSVGLPETQYF
NA,TRBJ2-3,TRBV5-1,NA,TGCGCCAGCAGCTTGGCTGAGGGAGGACAATCCAGTTATACGCAGTATTTT,CASSLAEGGQSSYTQYF
NA,TRBJ2-7,TRBV6-5,NA,TGTGCCAGCAGTCGAAAACTAGGTGAGCAGTACTTC,CASSRKLGEQYF
NA,TRBJ1-2,TRBV19,TRBD1,TGTGCCAGTAGATCCCAGGGGGTTATTAATGGCTACACCTTC,CASRSQGVINGYTF
once,TRBJ2-1,TRBV5-6,NA,TGTGCCAGCAGCCCAAGACTCCAAAGCTCCTACAATGAGCAGTTCTTC,CASSPRLQSSYNEQFF
NA,TRBJ1-3,TRBV4-2,TRBD1,TGTGCCAGCAGCCAACTCGACAGGGGCGATGGAAACACCATATATTTT,CASSQLDRGDGNTIYF
NA,TRBJ1-1,TRBV28,NA,TGTGCCAGCAGTTTAGGGGTAGGGAACACTGAAGCTTTCTTT,CASSLGVGNTEAFF
NA,TRBJ1-5,TRBV28,NA,TGTGCCAGCAGTTCGGGGGAGCCCCATCAGCCCCAGCATTTT,CASSSGEPHQPQHF
NA,TRBJ2-3,TRBV28,NA,TGTGCCAGCAGTTCTATCACAGATACGCAGTATTTT,CASSSITDTQYF
few,TRBJ1-5,TRBV30,TRBD1,TGTGCCTGGGGGACAGGGACAAAGCAGCCCCAGCATTTT,CAWGTGTKQPQHF
NA,TRBJ1-1,TRBV11-3,NA,TGTGCCAGCAGCTTAGGGGCAGACTGGGTAAGAAACACTGAAGCTTTCTTT,CASSLGADWVRNTEAFF
NA,TRBJ2-3,TRBV15,NA,TGTGCCACCAGCCGAGACGACCAGGCGAGGTATTTT,CATSRDDQARYF
NA,TRBJ2-1,TRBV28,TRBD1,TGTGCCAGCAGTAAGTCGGACAGGGGGCGTGATGAGCAGTTCTTC,CASSKSDRGRDEQFF
once,TRBJ1-1,TRBV6-1,NA,TGTGCCACCAGCATGTCGGCGAACACTGAAGCTTTCTTT,CATSMSANTEAFF
NA,TRBJ2-7,TRBV9,TRBD2,TGTGCCAGCAGCGTAGCCCCTAGCGGAGATTACGAGCAGTACTTC,CASSVAPSGDYEQYF
NA,TRBJ2-2,TRBV19,NA,TGTGCCAGTAGTATAGAAGGAACTCTTCCCGGGGAGCTGTTTTTT,CASSIEGTLPGELFF
NA,TRBJ2-2,TRBV29-1,NA,TGCAGCGTTGGGCCCCCACAGGGTCGGGTTACCGGGGAGCTGTTTTTT,CSVGPPQGRVTGELFF
few,TRBJ2-7,TRBV5-1,NA,TGCGCCAGCAGCATGACAGGCTCCGCCTACGAGCAGTACTTC,CASSMTGSAYEQYF
NA,TRBJ2-2,TRBV9,NA,TGTGCCAGCAGCGTAGGACAGCCTGGGACCGGGGAGCTGTTTTTT,CASSVGQPGTGELFF
NA,TRBJ2-7,TRBV6-1,NA,TGTGCCAGCAGTAACGGACACTACGAGCAGTACTTC,CASSNGHYEQYF
NA,TRBJ2-3,TRBV7-9,TRBD2,TGTGCCAGCAGCTTACCCGGACTAGCGGGAGGGCGGGATACGCAGTATTTT,CASSLPGLAGGRDTQYF
NA,TRBJ2-7,TRBV6-5,NA,TGTGCCAGCAGTATACTCCTAGGCGAGCAGTACTTC,CASSILLGEQYF
NA,TRBJ2-7,TRBV15,NA,TGTGCCACCAGCAGAGATCTGACGCTAAGAGACGAGCAGTACTTC,CATSRDLTLRDEQYF
NA,TRBJ2-1,TRBV7-9,NA,TGTGCCAGCAGCTTAGTTGGGGGGGCGAGGGAGCAGTTCTTC,CASSLVGGAREQFF
NA,TRBJ1-3,TRBV7-9,NA,TGTGCCAGTTCGGCTATACTGGAAAACACCATATATTTT,CASSAILENTIYF
NA,TRBJ1-1,TRBV15,NA,TGTGCCACCAGCAGACCCCAAGGGGTGGAAGCTTTCTTT,CATSRPQGVEAFF
NA,TRBJ2-6,TRBV28,TRBD2,TGTGCCAGCAGTTCCGGGGGGGTCTCCTCGGAGACTGGGGCCAACGTCCTGACTTTC,CASSSGGVSSETGANVLTF
NA,TRBJ2-7,TRBV23-1,TRBD1,TGCGCCAGCAGTCAATCTGGGACAGGGGCTGAGTACGAGCAGTACTTC,CASSQSGTGAEYEQYF
NA,TRBJ2-5,TRBV5-1,TRBD2,TGCGCCAGCAGCCCCCGGACTAGCGGGAGTACAGAGACCCAGTACTTC,CASSPRTSGSTETQYF
NA,TRBJ1-1,TRBV5-1,TRBD1,TGCGCCAGCACGATTACAGGGGGGAACACTGAAGCTTTCTTT,CASTITGGNTEAFF
NA,TRBJ2-4,TRBV7-9,TRBD2,TGTGCCAGCAGCTTAGAGGGAGGGTTAGCCAAAAACATTCAGTACTTC,CASSLEGGLAKNIQYF
NA,TRBJ2-1,TRBV15,NA,TGTGCCACCAGCAGAGACTTATCGAGCTCCTACAATGAGCAGTTCTTC,CATSRDLSSSYNEQFF
NA,TRBJ1-2,TRBV27,NA,TGTGCCAGCAGTTACTACTCCTACCACTATGGCTACACCTTC,CASSYYSYHYGYTF
NA,TRBJ2-2,TRBV11-1,TRBD1,TGTGCCAGCAGCTTGGGGGGTCAGGGGGCTTACACCGGGGAGCTGTTTTTT,CASSLGGQGAYTGELFF
NA,TRBJ2-2,TRBV18,TRBD2,TGTGCCAGCTCACCCCCCGGACTAGCGGGAAACACCGGGGAGCTGTTTTTT,CASSPPGLAGNTGELFF
NA,TRBJ2-3,TRBV5-1,NA,TGCGCCAGCAGCATAGATGGCACAGATACGCAGTATTTT,CASSIDGTDTQYF
NA,TRBJ2-1,TRBV19,NA,TGTGCCAGTAGTATGGGGCCACAAGATGAGCAGTTCTTC,CASSMGPQDEQFF
NA,TRBJ2-7,TRBV7-9,NA,TGTGCCAGCAGCCGACGGGAATTTGGGTTAAAGCAGTACTTC,CASSRREFGLKQYF
NA,TRBJ2-4,TRBV28,NA,TGTGCCAGCGAAGTGGGTTGGAAAAACATTCAGTACTTC,CASEVGWKNIQYF
NA,TRBJ2-7,TRBV19,TRBD2,TGTGCCAGTAGTAAGCAGGGGGCTAGCGGGAGAGGCCCGTTTGAGGGCGAGCAGTACTTC,CASSKQGASGRGPFEGEQYF